This T cell receptor (beta chain) emerged from a study of PD-L1 blockade in urothelial cancer. Only in-frame clones appear in the TCRdb table, and some are missing; sequencing was by immunoSEQ multiplex PCR. Among about 82,000 clones listed, more than 75% were seen once. V lost 3 bases, J lost 1 base, and 10 bases lay in between. CDR1 SGDLS and CDR2 YYNGEE come from the germline V gene. The CDR3 runs to 14 residues. The receptor comes from a man in his sixties or seventies with urothelial cancer. Here the sequenced sample was PBMCs, taken around atezolizumab (anti-PD-L1) treatment. V usage is TRBV9 and J usage is TRBJ1-1; no definite D call. DNA for the CDR3: TGTGCCAGCAGCGGTCATTTGAGGAACACTGAAGCTTTCTTT. It specifies CASSGHLRNTEAFF.